The rows below give T cell receptor beta chains drawn from one sample of a study of T cell changes during pregnancy in multiple sclerosis. Using immunoSEQ multiplex PCR, the repertoire was profiled, and TCRdb retains in-frame clones only, with some absent. Of 55,000 to 70,000 clones detected, approximately 90% appear once; the ten largest clones hold approximately 1.5%. The input for sequencing was peripheral blood, taken in the third trimester of pregnancy. These receptors were collected from a female donor in good health, enrolled as a control in a pregnancy study. The CDR3 runs from the conserved cysteine through the conserved F or W. A D gene is named only where the DNA matches it firmly. Size is omitted from some rows. Given values are once, few, many or a class for expanded clones.

>TRBV28|TRBJ1-6|.|.
TGTGCCAGCAGTTTAACGTCGGGAATTAATTCACCCCTCCACTTT
CASSLTSGINSPLHF
>TRBV9|TRBJ2-3|.|.
TGTGCCAGCAGCGCCCGGGACACCGGCACAGATACGCAGTATTTT
CASSARDTGTDTQYF
>TRBV15|TRBJ1-2|.|few
TGTGCCACCAGCAGAGAAGGGGTTGGCTATGGCTACACCTTC
CATSREGVGYGYTF
>TRBV9|TRBJ1-2|TRBD1|.
TGTGCCAGCAGCGTAGGCACAGGGGTGCACTATGGCTACACCTTC
CASSVGTGVHYGYTF
>TRBV29-1|TRBJ1-4|.|once
TGCAGCGTTGGTCTCGGGTACGGTGAAAAACTGTTTTTT
CSVGLGYGEKLFF
>TRBV9|TRBJ1-2|.|.
TGTGCCAGCAGCGCGTCGGGTGGTGTTAACTATGGCTACACCTTC
CASSASGGVNYGYTF
>TRBV6-5|TRBJ2-7|TRBD2|.
TGTGCCAGCAGGGGAGGGACGGGACCCTACGAGCAGTACTTC
CASRGGTGPYEQYF
>TRBV2|TRBJ2-3|TRBD2|.
TGTGCCAGCAAAAAGCGGGGGGCCAGCACAGATACGCAGTATTTT
CASKKRGASTDTQYF
>TRBV30|TRBJ1-4|TRBD1|.
TGTGCCTGGAGTGTACACAGGGGCGGCGGGTTCTCAACTAATGAAAAACTGTTTTTT
CAWSVHRGGGFSTNEKLFF
>TRBV5-6|TRBJ1-2|.|.
TGTGCCAGCAGCTTGCCAGGGAACTATGGCTACACCTTC
CASSLPGNYGYTF
>TRBV7-7|TRBJ1-1|.|.
TGTGCTAGCAGCTTAGGGAGTGGATTTGAAGCTTTCTTT
CASSLGSGFEAFF
>TRBV5-4|TRBJ2-7|TRBD1|.
TGTGCCAGCAGCTTGGGGGGACAGGGGGTCGGATACGAGCAGTACTTC
CASSLGGQGVGYEQYF
>TRBV9|TRBJ1-1|.|.
TGTGCCAGCAGCGTCGCTCAGGGGAACACTGAAGCTTTCTTT
CASSVAQGNTEAFF
>TRBV6-5|TRBJ1-1|TRBD1|.
TGTGCCAGTCGGACGAGGGGGCGGCCTGAAGCTTTCTTT
CASRTRGRPEAFF
>TRBV28|TRBJ2-2|TRBD1|.
TGTGCCAGCAGTTCGACAGGGGGGCACGGGGAGCTGTTTTTT
CASSSTGGHGELFF
>TRBV18|TRBJ2-7|TRBD1|.
TGTGCCAGCTCACCTATAGGGACAGGGCGGTCAAACGAGCAGTACTTC
CASSPIGTGRSNEQYF
>TRBV19|TRBJ1-4|.|.
TGTGCCAGTAGTCATACAGGGAGCACTTGGGTAAAACTGTTTTTT
CASSHTGSTWVKLFF
>TRBV6-6|TRBJ2-3|TRBD1|.
TGTGCCAGCAGCCAGACAGGGGCCCGTCGCACAGATACGCAGTATTTT
CASSQTGARRTDTQYF
>TRBV2|TRBJ2-7|TRBD2|.
TGTGCCAGCAGTCTAGCGGGCGTAAGATCCTACGAGCAGTACTTC
CASSLAGVRSYEQYF
>TRBV30|TRBJ1-5|.|.
TGTGCCTGGAGTGCTGCGACAGAATCTCTTTACCTCCGCAATCAGCCCCAGCATTTT
CAWSAATESLYLRNQPQHF
>TRBV4-3|TRBJ2-7|TRBD2|once
TGCGCCAGCAGCCAAGGGGTAGCGGGGGGCTACGAGCAGTACTTC
CASSQGVAGGYEQYF
>TRBV18|TRBJ2-3|TRBD2|.
TGTGCCAGCTCACCACCGATCGGGACTAGCAAGACAGATACGCAGTATTTT
CASSPPIGTSKTDTQYF
>TRBV7-8|TRBJ1-1|.|.
TGTGCCAGCAGCTTAGCGGGGCTCACTGAAGCTTTCTTT
CASSLAGLTEAFF
>TRBV11-1|TRBJ2-6|.|.
TGTGCCAGCAGCTCCAGGGTAACCGGGGCCAACGTCCTGACTTTC
CASSSRVTGANVLTF
>TRBV19|TRBJ2-7|TRBD1|.
TGTGCCAGTAGTATAGATCTAGAGGACAGGGTACGGGAGCAGTACTTC
CASSIDLEDRVREQYF
>TRBV9|TRBJ2-6|TRBD1|.
TGTGCCAGCAGCGCCCGGGACAGCCCTTTCATTCTCTCTGGGGCCAACGTCCTGACTTTC
CASSARDSPFILSGANVLTF
>TRBV28|TRBJ1-2|.|.
TGTGCCAGCAGTTTATTATTATATGGCTACACCTTC
CASSLLLYGYTF
>TRBV25-1|TRBJ1-2|TRBD1|.
TGTGCCAGCGGGTCGGGACAGTCCTTCTACACCTTC
CASGSGQSFYTF
>TRBV18|TRBJ2-3|TRBD1|.
TGTGCCAGCTCACCAGGGCAGGGGGGCACAGATACGCAGTATTTT
CASSPGQGGTDTQYF
>TRBV19|TRBJ1-6|.|.
TGTGCCAGTAGTATCCAACGAGATTCACCCCTCCACTTT
CASSIQRDSPLHF
>TRBV9|TRBJ2-1|.|.
TGTGCCAGCAGCGCCAGGGGCGCGCACTCCTACAATGAGCAGTTCTTC
CASSARGAHSYNEQFF
>TRBV28|TRBJ1-6|.|.
TGTGCCAGCAGTGGGGAAACGGGGTTGGGATCACCCCTCCACTTT
CASSGETGLGSPLHF
>TRBV4-3|TRBJ2-2|TRBD2|.
TGCGCCAGCAGCCAGGAAGAAGCGGGGGACTACACCGGGGAGCTGTTTTTT
CASSQEEAGDYTGELFF
>TRBV30|TRBJ2-1|.|.
TGTGCCTGGAGTCCCCAAAATGAGCAGTTCTTC
CAWSPQNEQFF
>TRBV6-5|TRBJ2-3|.|.
TGTGCCAGCAGAGCCACAGATACGCAGTATTTT
CASRATDTQYF
>TRBV6-1|TRBJ1-1|.|.
TGTGCCAGCAGGTCTGCGGGCACTGAAGCTTTCTTT
CASRSAGTEAFF
>TRBV2|TRBJ1-1|.|.
TGTGCAAGCGGCACCAACACTGAAGCTTTCTTT
CASGTNTEAFF
>TRBV18|TRBJ1-5|.|.
TGTGCCAGCTCACCAAACAGAGATCAGCCCCAGCATTTT
CASSPNRDQPQHF
>TRBV6-6|TRBJ1-3|.|.
TGTGCCAGCAGTTTCGGGAGCCCTGGAAACACCATATATTTT
CASSFGSPGNTIYF
>TRBV2|TRBJ2-2|TRBD1|.
TGTGCCAGCAGCGCCTCCGGACAGGTTGGGGAGCTGTTTTTT
CASSASGQVGELFF
>TRBV7-8|TRBJ2-5|.|.
TGTGCCAGCAGCTTAGACCGACTAGTATGGGAGACCCAGTACTTC
CASSLDRLVWETQYF